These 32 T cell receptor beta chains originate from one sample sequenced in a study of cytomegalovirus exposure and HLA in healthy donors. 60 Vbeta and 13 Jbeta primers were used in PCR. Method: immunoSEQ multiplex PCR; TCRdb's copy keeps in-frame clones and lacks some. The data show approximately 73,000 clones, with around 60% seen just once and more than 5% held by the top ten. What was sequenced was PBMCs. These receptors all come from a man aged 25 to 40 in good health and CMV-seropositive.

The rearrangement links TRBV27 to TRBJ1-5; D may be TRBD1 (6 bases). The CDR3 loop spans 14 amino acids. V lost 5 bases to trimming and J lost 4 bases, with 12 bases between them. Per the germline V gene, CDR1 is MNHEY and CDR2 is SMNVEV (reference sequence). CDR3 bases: TGTGCCAGCAGTCTGACAGGTTCAAATCAGCCCCAGCATTTT. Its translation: CASSLTGSNQPQHF.

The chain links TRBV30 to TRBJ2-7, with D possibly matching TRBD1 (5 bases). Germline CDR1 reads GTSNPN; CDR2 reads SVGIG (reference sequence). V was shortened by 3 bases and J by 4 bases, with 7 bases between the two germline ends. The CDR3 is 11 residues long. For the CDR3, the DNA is TGTGCCTGGAGGACAGCTTACGAGCAGTACTTC. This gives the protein CAWRTAYEQYF.

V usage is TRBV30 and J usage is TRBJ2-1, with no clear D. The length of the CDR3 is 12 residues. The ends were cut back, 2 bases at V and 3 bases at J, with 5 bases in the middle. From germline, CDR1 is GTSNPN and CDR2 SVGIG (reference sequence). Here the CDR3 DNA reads TGTGCCTGGAGTCCCCTCTACAATGAGCAGTTCTTC. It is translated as CAWSPLYNEQFF.

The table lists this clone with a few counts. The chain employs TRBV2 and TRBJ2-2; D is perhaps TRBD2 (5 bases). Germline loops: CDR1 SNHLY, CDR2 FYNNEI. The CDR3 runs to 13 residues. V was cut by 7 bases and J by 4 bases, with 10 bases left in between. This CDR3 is CASTGDGTGELFF. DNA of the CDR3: TGTGCCAGCACCGGGGATGGCACCGGGGAGCTGTTTTTT.

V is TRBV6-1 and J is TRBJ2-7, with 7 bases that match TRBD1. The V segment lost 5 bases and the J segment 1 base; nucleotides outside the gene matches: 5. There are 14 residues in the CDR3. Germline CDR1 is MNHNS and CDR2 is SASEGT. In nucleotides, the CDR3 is TGTGCCAGCAGTCAAGACAGGGCTTCCTACGAGCAGTACTTC. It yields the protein CASSQDRASYEQYF.

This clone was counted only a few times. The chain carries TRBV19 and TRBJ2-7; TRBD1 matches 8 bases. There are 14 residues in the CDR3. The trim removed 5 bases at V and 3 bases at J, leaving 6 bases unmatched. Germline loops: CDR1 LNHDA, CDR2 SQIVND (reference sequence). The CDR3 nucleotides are TGTGCCAGTAGTCTTCGGACAGGGAGCTACGAGCAGTACTTC. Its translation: CASSLRTGSYEQYF.

The DNA for the CDR3 is TGTGCCAGCAGTTATAGTAGACTAGCGGGAGAGAATGAGCAGTTCTTC. It codes for CASSYSRLAGENEQFF. The genes are TRBV7-8 and TRBJ2-1; 12 bases map to TRBD2. Trimming removed 6 bases from V and 7 bases from J; junction bases left unmatched: 10. Looked up from germline, CDR1 is SGHVS and CDR2 is FQNEAQ. The CDR3 extends over 16 amino acids. Full variable domain (outside the CDR3, taken from reference TRBV7-8 and TRBJ2-1): GAGVSQSPRYKVAKRGQDVALRCDPISGHVSLFWYQQALGQGPEFLTYFQNEAQLDKSGLPSDRFFAERPEGSVSTLKIQRTQQEDSAVYLCASSYSRLAGENEQFFGPGTRLTVL.

Written as DNA, the CDR3 is TGTGCCAGCAGCCAAAACACAGGGACTGGGGCCAACGTCCTGACTTTC. It encodes CASSQNTGTGANVLTF. This rearrangement joins TRBV4-2 to TRBJ2-6, with a tentative D call TRBD1 (6 bases). The CDR3 runs 16 residues. V was cut by 2 bases and J by 2 bases, with 10 bases left in between. The V gene's germline CDR1 is LGHNA and CDR2 YNFKEQ.

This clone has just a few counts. This CDR3 reads CASSVASSRGELFF. The CDR3 DNA reads TGTGCCAGCAGCGTAGCGTCTAGCCGTGGGGAGCTGTTTTTT. The chain couples TRBV9 to TRBJ2-2, with D possibly matching TRBD2 (5 bases). The germline V gene encodes CDR1 SGDLS and CDR2 YYNGEE. This CDR3 is 14 amino acids long. Trimming cost V 0 bases and J 8 bases, with 11 bases left between them.

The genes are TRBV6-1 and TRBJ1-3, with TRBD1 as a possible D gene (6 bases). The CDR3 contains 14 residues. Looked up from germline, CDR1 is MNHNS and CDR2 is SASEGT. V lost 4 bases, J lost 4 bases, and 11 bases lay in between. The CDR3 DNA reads TGTGCCAGCAGTGCGGGGGGCGCAGGAAACACCATATATTTT. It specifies CASSAGGAGNTIYF.

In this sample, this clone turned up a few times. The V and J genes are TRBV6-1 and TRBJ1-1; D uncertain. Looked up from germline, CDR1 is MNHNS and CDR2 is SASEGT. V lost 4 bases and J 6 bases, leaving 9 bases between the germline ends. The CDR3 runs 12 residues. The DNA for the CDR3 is TGTGCCAGCAGTGGGGCCGTCGCTGAAGCTTTCTTT. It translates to CASSGAVAEAFF.

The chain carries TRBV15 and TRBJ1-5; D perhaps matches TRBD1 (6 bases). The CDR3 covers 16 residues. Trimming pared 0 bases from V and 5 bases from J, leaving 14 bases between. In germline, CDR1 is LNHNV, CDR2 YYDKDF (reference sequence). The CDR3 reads CATSRDLRRGDQPQHF. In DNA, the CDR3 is TGTGCCACCAGCAGAGATTTACGCAGGGGAGATCAGCCCCAGCATTTT.

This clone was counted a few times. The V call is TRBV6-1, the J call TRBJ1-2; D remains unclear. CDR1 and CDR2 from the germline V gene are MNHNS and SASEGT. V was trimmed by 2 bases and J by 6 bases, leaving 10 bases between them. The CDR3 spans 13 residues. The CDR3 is CASSEIRTDGYTF. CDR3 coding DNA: TGTGCCAGCAGTGAAATCCGTACGGATGGCTACACCTTC.

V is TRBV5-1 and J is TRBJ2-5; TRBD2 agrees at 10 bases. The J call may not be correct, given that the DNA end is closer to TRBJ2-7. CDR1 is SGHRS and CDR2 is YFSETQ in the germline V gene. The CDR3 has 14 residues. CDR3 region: CASKLAGGAYEQYF. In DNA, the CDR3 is TGCGCCAGCAAGTTAGCGGGGGGTGCCTACGAGCAGTACTTC.

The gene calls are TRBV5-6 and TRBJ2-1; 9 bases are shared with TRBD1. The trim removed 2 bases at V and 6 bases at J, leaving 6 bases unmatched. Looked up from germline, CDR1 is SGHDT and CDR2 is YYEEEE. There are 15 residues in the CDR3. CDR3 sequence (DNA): TGTGCCAGCAGCTTAGGGACAGGGCGTGTCAATGAGCAGTTCTTC. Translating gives CASSLGTGRVNEQFF.

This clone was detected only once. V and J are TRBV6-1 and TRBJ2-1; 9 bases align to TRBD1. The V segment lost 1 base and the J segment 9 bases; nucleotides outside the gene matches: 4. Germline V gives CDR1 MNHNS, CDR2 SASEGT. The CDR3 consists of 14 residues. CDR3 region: CASSEGTGVGEQFF. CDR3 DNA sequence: TGTGCCAGCAGTGAAGGGACAGGGGTGGGTGAGCAGTTCTTC.

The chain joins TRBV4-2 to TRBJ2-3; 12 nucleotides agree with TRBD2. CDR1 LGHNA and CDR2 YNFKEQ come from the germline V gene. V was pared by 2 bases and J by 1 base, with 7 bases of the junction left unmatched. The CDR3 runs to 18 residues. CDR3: CASSQQTSGSLGTDTQYF. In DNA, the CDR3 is TGTGCCAGCAGCCAACAGACTAGCGGGAGCCTCGGCACAGATACGCAGTATTTT.

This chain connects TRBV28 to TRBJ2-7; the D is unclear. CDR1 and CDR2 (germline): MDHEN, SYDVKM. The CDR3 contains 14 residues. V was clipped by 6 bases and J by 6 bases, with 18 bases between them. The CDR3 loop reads CASRPPLEVSEQYF. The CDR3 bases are TGTGCCAGCAGGCCTCCACTCGAGGTCTCCGAGCAGTACTTC.

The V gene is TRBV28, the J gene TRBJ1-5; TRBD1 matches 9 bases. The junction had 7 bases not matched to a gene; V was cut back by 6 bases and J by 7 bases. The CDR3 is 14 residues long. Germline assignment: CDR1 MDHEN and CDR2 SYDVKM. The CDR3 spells CASSRGTGLQPQHF. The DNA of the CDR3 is TGTGCCAGCAGCCGAGGGACAGGGCTCCAGCCCCAGCATTTT.

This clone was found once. CDR3 bases: TGTGCCAGCAGTAGCGGGACAGGGATATTCGTGAACACTGAAGCTTTCTTT. Its translation is CASSSGTGIFVNTEAFF. The chain joins TRBV27 to TRBJ1-1; 9 bases map to TRBD1. V trimming: 5 bases; J trimming: 0 bases; junction bases outside the gene matches: 10. The CDR3 consists of 17 residues. The germline CDR1 and CDR2 sequences are MNHEY and SMNVEV (reference sequence).

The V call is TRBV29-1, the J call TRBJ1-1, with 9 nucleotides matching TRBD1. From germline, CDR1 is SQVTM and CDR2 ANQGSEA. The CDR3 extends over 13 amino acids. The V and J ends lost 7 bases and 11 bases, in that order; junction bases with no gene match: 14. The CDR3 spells CSGGGTGPGGAFF. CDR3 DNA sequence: TGCAGCGGTGGGGGGACAGGGCCCGGAGGTGCTTTCTTT.

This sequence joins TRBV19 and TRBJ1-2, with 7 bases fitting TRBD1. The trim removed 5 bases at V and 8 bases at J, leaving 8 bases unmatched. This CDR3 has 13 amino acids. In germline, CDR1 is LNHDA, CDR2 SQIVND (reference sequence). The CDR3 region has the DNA TGTGCCAGTAGTCCATCGACAGGGACCGGCTACACCTTC. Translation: CASSPSTGTGYTF.

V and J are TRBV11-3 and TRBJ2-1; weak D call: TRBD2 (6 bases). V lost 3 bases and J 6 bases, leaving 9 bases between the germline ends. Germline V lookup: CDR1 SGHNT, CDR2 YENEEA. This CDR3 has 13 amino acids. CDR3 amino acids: CASSFLARNEQFF. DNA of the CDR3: TGTGCCAGCAGCTTTCTAGCGCGCAATGAGCAGTTCTTC.

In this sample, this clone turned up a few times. The CDR3 nucleotides are TGCAGCGTTCCCCTTGGACAGAACTATGGCTACACCTTC. It encodes CSVPLGQNYGYTF. The genes are TRBV29-1 and TRBJ1-2, with a possible D match to TRBD1 (6 bases). CDR3 length: 13 residues. V was clipped by 5 bases and J by 2 bases, with 12 bases between them. The germline V gene encodes CDR1 SQVTM and CDR2 ANQGSEA.

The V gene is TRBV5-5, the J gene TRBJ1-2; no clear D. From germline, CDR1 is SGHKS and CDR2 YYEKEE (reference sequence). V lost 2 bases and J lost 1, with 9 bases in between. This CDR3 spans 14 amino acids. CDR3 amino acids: CASSFSGDNYGYTF. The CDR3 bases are TGTGCCAGCAGCTTTTCGGGAGATAACTATGGCTACACCTTC.

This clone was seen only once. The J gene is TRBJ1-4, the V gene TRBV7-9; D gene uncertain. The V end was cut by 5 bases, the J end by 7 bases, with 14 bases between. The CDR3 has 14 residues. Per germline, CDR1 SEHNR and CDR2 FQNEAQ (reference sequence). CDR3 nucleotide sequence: TGTGCCAGCAGCCTTACAGAGGGCAGTGAAAAACTGTTTTTT. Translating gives CASSLTEGSEKLFF.

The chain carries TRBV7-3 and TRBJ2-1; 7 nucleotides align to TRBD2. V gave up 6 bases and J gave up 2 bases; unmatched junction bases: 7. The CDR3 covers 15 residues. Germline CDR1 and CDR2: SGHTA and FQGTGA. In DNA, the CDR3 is TGTGCCAGCAGGGATAGCGGGCAACCCTACAATGAGCAGTTCTTC. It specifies CASRDSGQPYNEQFF.

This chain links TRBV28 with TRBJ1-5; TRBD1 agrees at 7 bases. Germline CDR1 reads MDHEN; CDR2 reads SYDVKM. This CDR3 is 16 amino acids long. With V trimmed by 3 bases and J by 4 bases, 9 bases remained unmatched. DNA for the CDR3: TGTGCCAGCAGTTTTCACGAGGGGACAGCTAATCAGCCCCAGCATTTT. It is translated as CASSFHEGTANQPQHF.

The CDR3 loop is CASSPGTGRYNSPLHF. As DNA, the CDR3 is TGTGCCAGCAGCCCTGGGACAGGCCGCTATAATTCACCCCTCCACTTT. The V gene is TRBV7-2, the J gene TRBJ1-6, with 8 bases identical to TRBD1. Germline CDR1 SGHTA, CDR2 FQGNSA. This CDR3 has 16 amino acids. V lost 5 bases, J lost 3 bases, and 6 bases stayed unmatched.

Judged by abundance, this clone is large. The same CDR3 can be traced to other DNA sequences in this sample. DNA for the CDR3: TGTGCCAGCAGCTTAGAGATCGACAGCGGGGAAAAACTGTTTTTT. This codes for CASSLEIDSGEKLFF. The chain has TRBV7-9 and TRBJ1-4, with D possibly matching TRBD1 (5 bases). The germline V gene has CDR1 SEHNR and CDR2 FQNEAQ (reference sequence). V dropped 1 base and J dropped 8 bases, with 14 bases sitting between them. This CDR3 is 15 amino acids long. Full variable domain (remainder filled in from reference TRBV7-9 and TRBJ1-4): DTGVSQNPRHKITKRGQNVTFRCDPISEHNRLYWYRQTLGQGPEFLTYFQNEAQLEKSRLLSDRFSAERPKGSFSTLEIQRTEQGDSAMYLCASSLEIDSGEKLFFGSGTQLSVL.

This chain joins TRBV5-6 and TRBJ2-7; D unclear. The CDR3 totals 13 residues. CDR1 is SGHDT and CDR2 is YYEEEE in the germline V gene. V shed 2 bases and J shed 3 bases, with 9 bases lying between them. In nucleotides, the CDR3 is TGTGCCAGCAGCTTCCTAGTATACTACGAGCAGTACTTC. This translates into CASSFLVYYEQYF.

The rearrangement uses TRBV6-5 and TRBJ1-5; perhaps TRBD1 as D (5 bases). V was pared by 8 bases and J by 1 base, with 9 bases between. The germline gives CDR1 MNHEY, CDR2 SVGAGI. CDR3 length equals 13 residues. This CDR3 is CASGRTSNQPQHF. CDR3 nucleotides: TGTGCCAGCGGTAGGACAAGCAATCAGCCCCAGCATTTT.